This T cell receptor beta chain was identified during a study of T cell responses to AZD1222 COVID-19 vaccine. Study conclusions and caveats: CD4 TCRs associated with vaccination spanned spike, dominating at 160-218 and 743-854.

Some clones are missing from TCRdb's copy, which holds only in-frame ones; the method was immunoSEQ multiplex PCR. This table holds over 120,000 clones. Remarks on this clone: What it binds is not known.

The germline V and J ends were trimmed by 2 bases and 1 base, with 6 bases remaining between them. Germline V gene sequence: CDR1 GTSNPN, CDR2 SVGIG (reference sequence). This CDR3 is built from 13 residues. The chain couples TRBV30 to TRBJ1-3; a possible D gene is TRBD1 (6 bases). The receptor's source is an adult in good health. The sequencing sample was made of peripheral blood. CDR3 sequence (DNA): TGTGCCTGGAGTACAGGGTCTGGAAACACCATATATTTT. Translating it yields CAWSTGSGNTIYF.